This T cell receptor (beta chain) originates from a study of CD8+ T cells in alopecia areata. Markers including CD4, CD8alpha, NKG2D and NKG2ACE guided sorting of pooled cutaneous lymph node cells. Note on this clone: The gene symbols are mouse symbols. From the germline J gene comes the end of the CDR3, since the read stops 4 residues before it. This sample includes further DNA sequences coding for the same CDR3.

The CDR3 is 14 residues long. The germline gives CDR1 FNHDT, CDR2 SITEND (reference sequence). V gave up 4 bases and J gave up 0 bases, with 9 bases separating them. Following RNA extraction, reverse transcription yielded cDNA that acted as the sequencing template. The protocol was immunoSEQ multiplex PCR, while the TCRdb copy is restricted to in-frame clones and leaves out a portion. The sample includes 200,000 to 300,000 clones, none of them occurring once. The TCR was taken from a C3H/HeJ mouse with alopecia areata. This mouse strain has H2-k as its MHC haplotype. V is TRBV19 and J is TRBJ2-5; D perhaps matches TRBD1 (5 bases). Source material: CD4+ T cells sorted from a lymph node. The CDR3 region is CASSRQFNQDTQYF. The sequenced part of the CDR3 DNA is TGTGCCAGCAGTCGACAGTTTAACCAAGAC.